The clone carrying this T cell receptor beta chain was seen a handful of times. The sample belongs to a study of blood T cell repertoires in COVID-19. Overall study: Spain, Italy and the United States supplied samples that represented acute and convalescent COVID-19. Nucleic acid was either cDNA or gDNA, and it came from T cells, B-cell-depleted T cells, or PBMCs.

The CDR3 is 14 residues long. V was clipped by 4 bases and J by 8 bases, with 17 bases between them. Germline-derived CDR1 and CDR2 are SEHNR and FQNEAQ (reference sequence). Original methodology: Reference gene primer amplification in the assay estimated nucleated cell counts. Sequenced by immunoSEQ multiplex PCR; TCRdb stores in-frame clones only, minus some. Clone size and the V and J calls come from that table; the DNA yielded D and trimming. The profile shows 85,000 to 130,000 clones, over 75% of them singletons. Sequenced sample: peripheral blood. The gene calls are TRBV7-9 and TRBJ1-2, with D possibly matching TRBD1 (5 bases). This TCR was sampled from a human donor in a cohort sampled during active COVID-19. As DNA, the CDR3 is TGTGCCAGCAGCTCCTGGACACCTACGGAAGGCTACACCTTC. Its protein product is CASSSWTPTEGYTF.